This T cell receptor (beta chain) originates from a study of control samples from healthy donors and cancer patients. Profiled with immunoSEQ multiplex PCR; TCRdb holds only in-frame clones, not every one. Of about 140,000 clones in the sample, about 90% were seen once. V lost 1 base to trimming and J lost 0 bases, with 10 bases between them. The CDR3 has 15 amino acids. Germline lookup yields CDR1 MGHRA and CDR2 YSYEKL. The rearrangement links TRBV4-1 to TRBJ2-7; D perhaps matches TRBD1 (6 bases). Sequenced input: blood. The receptor's source is a man between 18 and 29 years old in good health. CDR3 sequence reads: CASSQVQDSSYEQYF. The CDR3 nucleotides read TGCGCCAGCAGCCAAGTTCAGGACAGCTCCTACGAGCAGTACTTC.